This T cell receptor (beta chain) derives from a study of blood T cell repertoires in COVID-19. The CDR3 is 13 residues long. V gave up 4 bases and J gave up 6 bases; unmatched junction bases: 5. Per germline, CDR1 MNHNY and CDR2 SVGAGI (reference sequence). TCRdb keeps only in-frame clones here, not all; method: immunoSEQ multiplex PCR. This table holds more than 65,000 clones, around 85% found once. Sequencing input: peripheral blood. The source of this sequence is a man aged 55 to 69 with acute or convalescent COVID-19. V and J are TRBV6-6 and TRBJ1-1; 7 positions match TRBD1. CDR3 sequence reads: CASSSRQGSEAFF. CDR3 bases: TGTGCCAGCAGTTCAAGACAGGGCTCTGAAGCTTTCTTT.